The source of this T cell receptor (beta chain) is a study of blood T cell repertoires in COVID-19. Background on the study: Donors in the United States, Italy and Spain gave samples during acute or convalescent COVID-19. Nucleic acid was either cDNA or gDNA, and it came from T cells, B-cell-depleted T cells, or PBMCs.

Germline V gene lookup returns CDR1 SGHTA and CDR2 FQGTGA. The length of the CDR3 is 18 residues. Trimming at V came to 5 bases and at J to 8 bases, leaving 19 bases not matched to a gene. The method was immunoSEQ multiplex PCR; TCRdb's version includes in-frame clones alone and lacks a portion of them. This sample has approximately 45,000 clones, with 87% found just once. The chain employs TRBV7-3 and TRBJ2-1; TRBD2 agrees at 9 bases. This TCR was sampled from a human donor in a cohort sampled during active COVID-19. The specimen was peripheral blood. The CDR3 sequence is CASSPRGARREGRDEQFF. The CDR3, as DNA: TGTGCCAGCAGCCCAAGAGGGGCTCGGCGGGAGGGCCGGGATGAGCAGTTCTTC. The whole variable domain, filled in from reference TRBV7-3 and TRBJ2-1, reads GAGVSQTPSNKVTEKGKYVELRCDPISGHTALYWYRQSLGQGPEFLIYFQGTGAADDSGLPNDRFFAVRPEGSVSTLKIQRTERGDSAVYLCASSPRGARREGRDEQFFGPGTRLTVL.